The 21 T cell receptor beta chains below come from one sample, sequenced in a study of blood T cell repertoires in COVID-19. Method: immunoSEQ multiplex PCR; TCRdb's copy keeps in-frame clones and lacks some. The table includes approximately 200,000 clones, roughly 84% detected once. The sample taken for sequencing was PBMCs or T cells enriched from blood (not recorded which). These receptors all stem from a man aged 25 to 40 in a cohort exposed to, infected with or recovered from COVID-19 (not recorded which).

The rearrangement uses TRBV19 and TRBJ2-1, with 9 nucleotides matching TRBD1. Germline-derived CDR1 and CDR2 are LNHDA and SQIVND (reference sequence). The CDR3 has 14 residues. J lost 2 bases, V lost 6 bases, and 2 bases had no gene match. CDR3 coding DNA: TGTGCCAGTAGCCGGGACAGGGCCTACAATGAGCAGTTCTTC. The encoded protein is CASSRDRAYNEQFF.

This clone was counted once. The genes are TRBV5-1 and TRBJ1-4; a possible D gene is TRBD1 (6 bases). V lost 2 bases, J lost 4 bases, and 21 bases lay in between. CDR1 is SGHRS, CDR2 YFSETQ, per germline. CDR3 length: 18 amino acids. Here the CDR3 reads CASSFLSPADRLNEKLFF. Here the CDR3 DNA reads TGCGCCAGCAGCTTCCTGTCCCCTGCGGACAGACTTAATGAAAAACTGTTTTTT.

The J gene is TRBJ1-1, the V gene TRBV5-6; 7 nucleotides align to TRBD1. CDR1 is SGHDT and CDR2 is YYEEEE in the germline V gene. With V trimmed by 4 bases and J by 0 bases, 6 bases remained unmatched. The CDR3 length is 15 residues. The CDR3 DNA sequence: TGTGCCAGCAGCCAATGGGGACAGTTGAACACTGAAGCTTTCTTT. This sequence encodes CASSQWGQLNTEAFF.

V is TRBV20-1 and J is TRBJ2-1; D gene uncertain. The CDR3 has 11 residues. Germline CDR1 DFQATT, CDR2 SNEGSKA (reference sequence). The CDR3 is CHILRDNEQFF. The CDR3 DNA is TGCCACATACTCCGGGACAATGAGCAGTTCTTC.

The J gene is TRBJ2-7, the V gene TRBV5-5, with 13 bases fitting TRBD2. The length of the CDR3 is 15 residues. Germline V gene lookup returns CDR1 SGHKS and CDR2 YYEKEE (reference sequence). The V segment lost 3 bases and the J segment 4 bases; nucleotides outside the gene matches: 4. Here the CDR3 DNA reads TGTGCCAGCAGCTACCGGACTAGCGGGAGTTACGAGCAGTACTTC. It specifies CASSYRTSGSYEQYF.

V gene TRBV9 combines with J gene TRBJ1-1; 11 bases agree with TRBD1. Germline CDR1 reads SGDLS; CDR2 reads YYNGEE. The junction had 6 bases not matched to a gene; V was cut back by 3 bases and J by 2 bases. The CDR3 runs to 16 residues. The CDR3 region has the DNA TGTGCCAGCAGCGCCGAGGACAGGGGGCCCAACACTGAAGCTTTCTTT. Translation: CASSAEDRGPNTEAFF.

The sample holds one count of this clone. The chain links TRBV28 to TRBJ1-1; perhaps TRBD1 as D (5 bases). CDR1 is MDHEN and CDR2 is SYDVKM in the germline V gene. The CDR3 loop spans 14 amino acids. V lost 6 bases to trimming and J lost 3 bases, with 14 bases between them. In DNA, the CDR3 is TGTGCCAGCAGCCTCGTCTGGGGGGACACTGAAGCTTTCTTT. It specifies CASSLVWGDTEAFF. The full variable domain, completed using reference TRBV28 and TRBJ1-1, is DVKVTQSSRYLVKRTGEKVFLECVQDMDHENMFWYRQDPGLGLRLIYFSYDVKMKEKGDIPEGYSVSREKKERFSLILESASTNQTSMYLCASSLVWGDTEAFFGQGTRLTVV.

The chain is built from TRBV28 and TRBJ2-2, with 10 bases fitting TRBD1. This CDR3 region has 17 residues. J was trimmed by 6 bases and V by 6 bases; bases with no gene match: 13. CDR1 and CDR2 (germline): MDHEN, SYDVKM. The CDR3 protein is CASRGWGGTGVSGELFF. CDR3 in DNA: TGTGCCAGCAGAGGATGGGGGGGGACAGGGGTCTCCGGGGAGCTGTTTTTT.

J is TRBJ1-6 and V is TRBV15; 8 bases fit TRBD1. Looked up from germline, CDR1 is LNHNV and CDR2 is YYDKDF (reference sequence). The CDR3 loop spans 19 amino acids. V dropped 0 bases and J dropped 7; count of bases not matched to a gene: 14. CDR3 in amino acids: CATSRDWKQGATHNSPLHF. The CDR3 DNA is TGTGCCACCAGCAGAGATTGGAAGCAGGGGGCCACTCACAATTCACCCCTCCACTTT.

This chain connects TRBV7-6 to TRBJ2-7; weak D call: TRBD2 (5 bases). The CDR3 spans 13 residues. The V end lost 3 bases, the J end lost 7 bases, and 13 bases lay between the germline ends. Germline V gives CDR1 SGHVS, CDR2 FNYEAQ. The CDR3 DNA follows: TGTGCCAGCAGCTTGGCCACAGAGGGAGAGCAGTACTTC. Its protein product is CASSLATEGEQYF.

Concerning this clone: This specimen includes other DNA sequences encoding the same CDR3. The J gene is TRBJ1-2, the V gene TRBV29-1; the D gene is possibly TRBD1 (6 bases). The germline V and J ends were trimmed by 6 bases and 3 bases, with 11 bases remaining between them. The CDR3 length is 12 residues. Germline V gene lookup returns CDR1 SQVTM and CDR2 ANQGSEA. This CDR3 reads CSVQPGDYGYTF. In DNA, the CDR3 is TGCAGCGTCCAGCCAGGGGACTATGGCTACACCTTC.

A single count supports this clone. The chain combines TRBV4-1 with TRBJ1-5; TRBD1 matches at 9 bases. V was clipped by 2 bases and J by 7 bases; unmatched bases: 6. The CDR3 runs to 15 residues. In germline, CDR1 is MGHRA, CDR2 YSYEKL. CDR3 region: CASSQITGGGQPQHF. The CDR3 DNA sequence: TGCGCCAGCAGCCAAATAACAGGGGGCGGCCAGCCCCAGCATTTT.

To note about this clone: Given a much more abundant clone one base away, this may be a read error. The chain links TRBV27 to TRBJ2-1; TRBD2 aligns across 14 bases. The V gene's germline CDR1 is MNHEY and CDR2 SMNVEV (reference sequence). The CDR3 spans 16 residues. In DNA, the CDR3 is TGTGCCAACAGTTTAAGGGGACTAGCGGGAGACCGAGAGCAGTTCTTC. It encodes CANSLRGLAGDREQFF.

The chain carries TRBV28 and TRBJ1-2; 7 bases agree with TRBD1. This CDR3 has 15 amino acids. J was trimmed by 0 bases and V by 8 bases; bases with no gene match: 9. Germline V gene sequence: CDR1 MDHEN, CDR2 SYDVKM. For the CDR3, the DNA is TGTGCCAGCTTTCCCCGCGGGACAGCTAACTATGGCTACACCTTC. Translating gives CASFPRGTANYGYTF.

The chain recombines TRBV28 with TRBJ1-3, with unresolved D. Between the trimmed V and J ends, which lost 7 bases and 4 bases, there was a span of 14 bases. Germline CDR1 and CDR2: MDHEN and SYDVKM. The CDR3 extends over 14 amino acids. The CDR3 DNA is TGTGCCAGCACGGGGAGGACCTTGGGAAACACCATATATTTT. It specifies CASTGRTLGNTIYF.

The chain is built from TRBV6-6 and TRBJ2-3; a possible D gene is TRBD1 (6 bases). Germline V gene lookup returns CDR1 MNHNY and CDR2 SVGAGI (reference sequence). Trimming took 4 bases from V and 5 from J, leaving 13 bases between them. The CDR3 is made up of 14 amino acids. The CDR3 DNA sequence: TGTGCCAGCAGTTCCGGCCGGGACAAAGATACGCAGTATTTT. Encoded protein: CASSSGRDKDTQYF.

This chain uses TRBV27 with TRBJ2-1; a weak D match, TRBD2 (6 bases). Trimming stripped 3 bases from V and 9 bases from J, with 12 bases between. Germline V gene lookup returns CDR1 MNHEY and CDR2 SMNVEV (reference sequence). CDR3 length: 13 residues. CDR3: CASSFFGRSEQFF. CDR3 coding DNA: TGTGCCAGCAGTTTCTTCGGGAGATCTGAGCAGTTCTTC.

This clone was counted between two and nine times. Here the CDR3 reads CASRPTGYNSPLHF. CDR3 DNA: TGTGCCAGCAGACCGACGGGATATAATTCACCCCTCCACTTT. The rearrangement links TRBV28 to TRBJ1-6; D gene unclear. Germline V gene data show CDR1 as MDHEN and CDR2 as SYDVKM. CDR3 length: 14 amino acids. Trimming took off 6 bases at V and 4 bases at J, with 10 bases between the two ends.

The gene calls are TRBV15 and TRBJ2-5; D perhaps matches TRBD2 (6 bases). V lost 6 bases and J 5 bases, leaving 13 bases between the germline ends. Germline V CDR1 and CDR2: LNHNV, YYDKDF (reference sequence). The CDR3 is made up of 13 amino acids. CDR3: CATSEHGGETQYF. CDR3 nucleotide sequence: TGTGCCACCAGTGAACACGGAGGGGAGACCCAGTACTTC. The complete variable domain, with remaining parts taken from reference TRBV15 and TRBJ2-5, reads DAMVIQNPRYQVTQFGKPVTLSCSQTLNHNVMYWYQQKSSQAPKLLFHYYDKDFNNEADTPDNFQSRRPNTSFCFLDIRSPGLGDTAMYLCATSEHGGETQYFGPGTRLLVL.

V is TRBV5-4 and J is TRBJ2-3, with 8 bases aligning to TRBD2. The CDR3 has 14 amino acids. The germline gives CDR1 SGHNT, CDR2 YYREEE (reference sequence). Trimming removed 0 bases from V and 6 bases from J; junction bases left unmatched: 3. The CDR3 loop is CASSLGERGDTQYF. DNA of the CDR3: TGTGCCAGCAGCTTGGGGGAGCGGGGGGATACGCAGTATTTT.

The genes are TRBV28 and TRBJ2-7; a weak D match, TRBD1 (6 bases). Trimming took off 6 bases at V and 3 bases at J, with 15 bases between the two ends. This CDR3 spans 14 amino acids. The germline V gene has CDR1 MDHEN and CDR2 SYDVKM. CDR3 nucleotide sequence: TGTGCCAGCAGGCAACAGGGAAGCCGCTACGAGCAGTACTTC. The encoded protein is CASRQQGSRYEQYF.